One and the same sample provided the 18 T cell receptor beta chains below, sequenced in a study of blood T cell repertoires in COVID-19. Sequenced by immunoSEQ multiplex PCR; TCRdb stores in-frame clones only, minus some. Of about 76,000 clones listed, around 88% are singletons. Sequenced input: peripheral blood. These receptors were collected from a man in his thirties or forties with acute or convalescent COVID-19.

The chain joins TRBV28 to TRBJ2-1, with a tentative D call TRBD2 (6 bases). CDR3 length equals 16 residues. The germline V and J ends were trimmed by 4 bases and 0 bases, with 13 bases remaining between them. Germline assignment: CDR1 MDHEN and CDR2 SYDVKM. The CDR3 DNA is TGTGCCAGCAGTTCGCGGACTACCAGCTCCTACAATGAGCAGTTCTTC. Protein product: CASSSRTTSSYNEQFF.

V gene TRBV2 combines with J gene TRBJ1-5; D is perhaps TRBD1 (5 bases). The CDR3 contains 16 residues. The V gene's germline CDR1 is SNHLY and CDR2 FYNNEI. V lost 7 bases and J 1 base, leaving 17 bases between the germline ends. The CDR3 loop reads CASKGWAGESNQPQHF. Written as DNA, the CDR3 is TGTGCCAGCAAGGGGTGGGCAGGCGAGAGCAATCAGCCCCAGCATTTT.

This chain links TRBV7-3 with TRBJ2-1; weak D call: TRBD2 (6 bases). Germline V gives CDR1 SGHTA, CDR2 FQGTGA. This CDR3 comprises 16 residues. V gave up 1 base and J gave up 9 bases, with 19 bases separating them. Here the CDR3 reads CASSLIGGIGASEQFF. Here the CDR3 DNA reads TGTGCCAGCAGCTTAATTGGAGGGATCGGGGCAAGTGAGCAGTTCTTC.

Only one count was recorded for this clone. The chain is built from TRBV2 and TRBJ2-7; maybe TRBD2 (6 bases). The CDR3 covers 11 residues. Germline CDR1 is SNHLY and CDR2 is FYNNEI. Trimming removed 4 bases from V and 7 bases from J, with 8 bases in between. The CDR3 region is CASSGAGEQYF. The DNA for the CDR3 is TGTGCCAGCAGTGGGGCGGGGGAGCAGTACTTC.

The DNA for the CDR3 is TGTGCCAGCAGTTACGACCCAGGGCGAAGCAATCAGCCCCAGCATTTT. Its translation: CASSYDPGRSNQPQHF. The chain couples TRBV6-2 or TRBV6-3 to TRBJ1-5; D is possibly TRBD1 (5 bases). V lost 2 bases and J 1 base, leaving 12 bases between the germline ends. The CDR3 is 16 residues long. In germline, CDR1 is MNHEY, CDR2 SVGEGT.

The genes are TRBV11-2 and TRBJ1-6; 7 bases fit TRBD1. This CDR3 has 16 amino acids. Germline lookup yields CDR1 SGHAT and CDR2 FQNNGV. The V gene end was trimmed by 2 bases and the J gene end by 4 bases; junction bases not matched to a gene: 5. The CDR3 is CASSLRGTAYNSPLHF. CDR3 in DNA: TGTGCCAGCAGCTTAAGGGGGACAGCGTATAATTCACCCCTCCACTTT.

This clone was seen only once. The CDR3 DNA is TGCGCCAGCAGTCTGGGGGCTAGCGGGTTAACAGATACGCAGTATTTT. Protein sequence: CASSLGASGLTDTQYF. The V and J genes are TRBV5-1 and TRBJ2-3, with 8 bases fitting TRBD2. Germline CDR1 SGHRS, CDR2 YFSETQ. This CDR3 contains 16 residues. J lost 3 bases, V lost 5 bases, and 11 bases had no gene match.

V usage is TRBV29-1 and J usage is TRBJ1-1; possible D gene TRBD1, 5 bases. V was clipped by 5 bases and J by 4 bases, with 14 bases between them. The CDR3 covers 13 residues. Germline loops: CDR1 SQVTM, CDR2 ANQGSEA. Here the CDR3 DNA reads TGCAGCGTTTACCGAGGGGAGGGCACTGAAGCTTTCTTT. This translates into CSVYRGEGTEAFF.

The CDR3 loop reads CASSSAGATNEKLFF. In nucleotides, the CDR3 is TGTGCCAGCAGTTCCGCAGGGGCAACTAATGAAAAACTGTTTTTT. The rearrangement joins TRBV28 to TRBJ1-4; a possible D gene is TRBD1 (6 bases). The CDR3 is 15 residues long. CDR1 MDHEN and CDR2 SYDVKM come from the germline V gene. V lost 4 bases, J lost 0 bases, and 9 bases lay in between.

The DNA for the CDR3 is TGTGCCAGCAGCCAGGGAGGGCTCCAAGAGACCCAGTACTTC. Protein: CASSQGGLQETQYF. The J gene is TRBJ2-5, the V gene TRBV11-3, with 7 bases aligning to TRBD2. Trimming cost V 5 bases and J 1 base; bases outside gene matches: 4. Per the germline V gene, CDR1 is SGHNT and CDR2 is YENEEA. The CDR3 totals 14 residues.

This sequence joins TRBV4-1 and TRBJ2-5; D gene uncertain. This CDR3 spans 14 amino acids. Germline lookup yields CDR1 MGHRA and CDR2 YSYEKL. Deletions cut 3 bases from V and 3 bases from J, with 11 bases between. The CDR3 protein is CASSQSVVEETQYF. CDR3 DNA sequence: TGCGCCAGCAGCCAGTCCGTTGTAGAAGAGACCCAGTACTTC.

The gene calls are TRBV9 and TRBJ1-5; a weak D match, TRBD1 (5 bases). Per the germline V gene, CDR1 is SGDLS and CDR2 is YYNGEE. This CDR3 comprises 14 residues. With 3 bases removed from V and 1 base from J, the gap between germline ends came to 8 bases. The CDR3 DNA is TGTGCCAGCAGCGCAGACAGCAGCAATCAGCCCCAGCATTTT. This gives the protein CASSADSSNQPQHF.

The rearrangement links TRBV11-2 to TRBJ2-7; 8 bases align to TRBD2. V was clipped by 3 bases and J by 2 bases; unmatched bases: 3. From germline, CDR1 is SGHAT and CDR2 FQNNGV. The CDR3 is 14 residues long. CDR3 protein: CASSLAGGTYEQYF. DNA for the CDR3: TGTGCCAGCAGCTTGGCGGGAGGAACCTACGAGCAGTACTTC.

This clone was seen only once. The chain joins TRBV19 to TRBJ2-1; tentatively, D is TRBD2 (6 bases). The CDR3 is 13 amino acids. V shed 6 bases and J shed 7 bases, with 13 bases lying between them. Germline V lookup: CDR1 LNHDA, CDR2 SQIVND (reference sequence). The CDR3 here is CASSLGLNNEQFF. The CDR3 DNA sequence: TGTGCCAGTAGCCTCGGACTAAATAATGAGCAGTTCTTC.

V and J are TRBV5-1 and TRBJ2-1; D is possibly TRBD1 (5 bases). The CDR3 is 15 residues long. The ends were cut back, 3 bases at V and 8 bases at J, with 18 bases in the middle. Germline V lookup: CDR1 SGHRS, CDR2 YFSETQ. CDR3 coding DNA: TGCGCCAGCAGCTGGGGCGGAATTAGGTCCGATGAGCAGTTCTTC. Its protein product is CASSWGGIRSDEQFF. Full variable domain (missing parts from reference TRBV5-1 and TRBJ2-1): KAGVTQTPRYLIKTRGQQVTLSCSPISGHRSVSWYQQTPGQGLQFLFEYFSETQRNKGNFPGRFSGRQFSNSRSEMNVSTLELGDSALYLCASSWGGIRSDEQFFGPGTRLTVL.

The chain couples TRBV7-2 to TRBJ2-1; D is undetermined. The CDR3 spans 13 residues. CDR1 and CDR2 (germline): SGHTA, FQGNSA. V shed 0 bases and J shed 7 bases, with 7 bases lying between them. The CDR3 spells CASSLAPRNEQFF. CDR3 sequence (DNA): TGTGCCAGCAGCTTAGCGCCTAGAAATGAGCAGTTCTTC.

The chain employs TRBV5-1 and TRBJ2-3; TRBD1 matches at 9 bases. This CDR3 has 15 residues. Per the germline V gene, CDR1 is SGHRS and CDR2 is YFSETQ. V was pared by 4 bases and J by 3 bases, with 6 bases of the junction left unmatched. The CDR3 sequence: CASSIGTGLTDTQYF. In nucleotides, the CDR3 is TGCGCCAGCAGCATAGGGACAGGGTTGACAGATACGCAGTATTTT.

The chain employs TRBV7-5 and TRBJ2-5; the table's D gene call, TRBD2, was not cross checked with the DNA. TRBV7-5 is listed as a pseudogene. The CDR3 runs to 14 residues. Here the CDR3 DNA reads TGTGTCAGAAGCGGACGGGAGAACCAAGAGACCCAGTACTTC. This gives the protein CVRSGRENQETQYF.